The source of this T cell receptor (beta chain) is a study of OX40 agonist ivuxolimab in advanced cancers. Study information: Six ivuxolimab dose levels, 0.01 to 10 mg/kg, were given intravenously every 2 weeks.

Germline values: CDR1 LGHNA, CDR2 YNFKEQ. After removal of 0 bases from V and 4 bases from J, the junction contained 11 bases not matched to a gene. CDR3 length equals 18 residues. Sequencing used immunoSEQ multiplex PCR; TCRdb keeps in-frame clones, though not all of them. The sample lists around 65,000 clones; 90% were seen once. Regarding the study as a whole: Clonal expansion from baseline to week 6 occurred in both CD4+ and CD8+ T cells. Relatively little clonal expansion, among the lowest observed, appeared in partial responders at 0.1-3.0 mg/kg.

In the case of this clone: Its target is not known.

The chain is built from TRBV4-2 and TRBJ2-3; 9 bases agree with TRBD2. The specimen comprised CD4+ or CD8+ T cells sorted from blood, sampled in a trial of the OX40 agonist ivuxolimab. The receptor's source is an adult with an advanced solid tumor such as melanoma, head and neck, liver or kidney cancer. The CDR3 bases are TGTGCCAGCAGCCAAGAAACGTTGGTAGCGGGAGTGCCAGATACGCAGTATTTT. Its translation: CASSQETLVAGVPDTQYF.